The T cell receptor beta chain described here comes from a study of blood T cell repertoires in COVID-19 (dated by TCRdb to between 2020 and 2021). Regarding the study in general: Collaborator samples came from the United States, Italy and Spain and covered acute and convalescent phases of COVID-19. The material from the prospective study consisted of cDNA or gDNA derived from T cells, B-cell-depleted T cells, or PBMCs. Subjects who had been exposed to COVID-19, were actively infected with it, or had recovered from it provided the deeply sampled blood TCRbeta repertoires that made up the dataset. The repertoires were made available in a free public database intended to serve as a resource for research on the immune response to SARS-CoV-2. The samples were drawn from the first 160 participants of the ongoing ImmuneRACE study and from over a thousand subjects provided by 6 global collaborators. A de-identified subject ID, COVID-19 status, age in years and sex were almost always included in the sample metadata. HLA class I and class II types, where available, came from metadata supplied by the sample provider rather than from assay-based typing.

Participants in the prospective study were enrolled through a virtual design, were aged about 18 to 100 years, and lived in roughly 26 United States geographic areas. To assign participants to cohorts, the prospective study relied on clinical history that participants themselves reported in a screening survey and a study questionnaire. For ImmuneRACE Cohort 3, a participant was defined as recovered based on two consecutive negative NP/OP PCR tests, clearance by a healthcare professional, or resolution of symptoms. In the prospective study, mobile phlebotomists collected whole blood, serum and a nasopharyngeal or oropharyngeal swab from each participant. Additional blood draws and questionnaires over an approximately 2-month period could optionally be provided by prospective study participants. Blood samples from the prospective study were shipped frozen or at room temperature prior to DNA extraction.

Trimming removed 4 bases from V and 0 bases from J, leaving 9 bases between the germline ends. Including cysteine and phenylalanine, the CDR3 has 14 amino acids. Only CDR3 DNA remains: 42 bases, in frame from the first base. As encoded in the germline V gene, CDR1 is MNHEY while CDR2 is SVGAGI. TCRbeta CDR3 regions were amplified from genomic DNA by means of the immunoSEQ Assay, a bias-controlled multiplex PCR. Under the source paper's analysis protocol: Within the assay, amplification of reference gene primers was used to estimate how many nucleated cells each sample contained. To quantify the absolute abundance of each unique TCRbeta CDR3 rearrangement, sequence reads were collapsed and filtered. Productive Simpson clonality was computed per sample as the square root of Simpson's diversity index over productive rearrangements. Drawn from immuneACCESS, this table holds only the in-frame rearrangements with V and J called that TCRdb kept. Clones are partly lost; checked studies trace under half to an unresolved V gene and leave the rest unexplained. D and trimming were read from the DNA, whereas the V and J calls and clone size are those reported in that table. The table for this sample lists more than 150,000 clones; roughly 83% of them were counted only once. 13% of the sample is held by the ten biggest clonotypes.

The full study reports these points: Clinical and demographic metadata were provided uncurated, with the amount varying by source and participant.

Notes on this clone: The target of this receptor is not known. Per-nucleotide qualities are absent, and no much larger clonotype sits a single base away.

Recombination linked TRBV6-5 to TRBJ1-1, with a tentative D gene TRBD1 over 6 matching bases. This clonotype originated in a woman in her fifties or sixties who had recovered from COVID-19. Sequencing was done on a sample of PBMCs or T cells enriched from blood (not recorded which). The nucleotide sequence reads TGTGCCAGCAGTTTTACAGGGATGAACACTGAAGCTTTCTTT. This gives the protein CASSFTGMNTEAFF.